These T cell receptor beta chains were read from a single sample in a study of cytomegalovirus exposure and HLA in healthy donors. Only in-frame clones appear in the TCRdb table, and some are missing; sequencing was by immunoSEQ multiplex PCR. The sample includes about 300,000 clones, 75% to 90% of them seen just once. The sample consisted of PBMCs. The receptors come from a man between 35 and 55 years old in good health and CMV-seropositive. Each CDR3 is given with its conserved first and last residue. The order of the fields is V gene, J gene, clone size, D gene, CDR3 DNA, CDR3 protein. The D gene is left open where the match is weak. Clone size appears in some rows only: once, few, many, or a class for an expanded clone.

V gene: TRBV2
J gene: TRBJ1-1
clone size: NA
D gene: TRBD1
CDR3 DNA: TGTGCCAGCAACTTAGGGGGCCGCACTGAAGCTTTCTTT
CDR3 protein: CASNLGGRTEAFF

V gene: TRBV2
J gene: TRBJ2-7
clone size: NA
D gene: TRBD1
CDR3 DNA: TGTGCCAGCATCCCTGGTTGGGACAGGGGGCGGCTAGCGCCGGACGAGCAGTACTTC
CDR3 protein: CASIPGWDRGRLAPDEQYF

V gene: TRBV25-1
J gene: TRBJ1-2
clone size: NA
D gene: NA
CDR3 DNA: TGTGCCAGCAGTGCCACAGGGAGCGACTATGGCTACACCTTC
CDR3 protein: CASSATGSDYGYTF

V gene: TRBV18
J gene: TRBJ2-7
clone size: NA
D gene: TRBD2
CDR3 DNA: TGTGCCAGCTCACCTCCGGGACTACTCTACGAGCAGTACTTC
CDR3 protein: CASSPPGLLYEQYF

V gene: TRBV11-2
J gene: TRBJ2-7
clone size: once
D gene: NA
CDR3 DNA: TGTGCCAGCAGCTTAGAGGCCGCTTCCGAGCAGTACTTC
CDR3 protein: CASSLEAASEQYF

V gene: TRBV4-1
J gene: TRBJ2-7
clone size: NA
D gene: NA
CDR3 DNA: TGCGCCAGCAGCCAACCCGGGGAAAACGTCTACGAGCAGTACTTC
CDR3 protein: CASSQPGENVYEQYF

V gene: TRBV27
J gene: TRBJ2-3
clone size: once
D gene: TRBD1
CDR3 DNA: TGTGCCAGCAGTTTATCGGGGACAGGGGGCGGCTATTTT
CDR3 protein: CASSLSGTGGGYF

V gene: TRBV14
J gene: TRBJ1-5
clone size: few
D gene: NA
CDR3 DNA: TGTGCCAGCAGCCGGTATGGGGGGCAGCCCCAGCATTTT
CDR3 protein: CASSRYGGQPQHF

V gene: TRBV11-2
J gene: TRBJ2-3
clone size: once
D gene: NA
CDR3 DNA: TGTGCCAGCAGCTTACAACAGATCACAGATACGCAGTATTTT
CDR3 protein: CASSLQQITDTQYF

V gene: TRBV7-9
J gene: TRBJ2-5
clone size: NA
D gene: TRBD2
CDR3 DNA: TGTTCCAGCAGCTTAGTGGTGGGAGGGAGTGAGACCCAGTACTTC
CDR3 protein: CSSSLVVGGSETQYF

V gene: TRBV5-1
J gene: TRBJ2-1
clone size: few
D gene: TRBD2
CDR3 DNA: TGCGCCAGCAGCTCACGGAGGCTAGCGGGAGGTGATGAGCAGTTCTTC
CDR3 protein: CASSSRRLAGGDEQFF

V gene: TRBV30
J gene: TRBJ2-3
clone size: NA
D gene: TRBD2
CDR3 DNA: TGTGCCTGGAGTGTAGAAGCGGGAGGAGCAGATACGCAGTATTTT
CDR3 protein: CAWSVEAGGADTQYF

V gene: TRBV4-1
J gene: TRBJ2-7
clone size: NA
D gene: TRBD2
CDR3 DNA: TGCGCCAGCAGCCAAGAGTCCGGCGGGGGAATATCCTACGAGCAGTACTTC
CDR3 protein: CASSQESGGGISYEQYF

V gene: TRBV7-8
J gene: TRBJ2-3
clone size: NA
D gene: NA
CDR3 DNA: TGTGCCAGCAGCTTGACACAGGTCACAGATACGCAGTATTTT
CDR3 protein: CASSLTQVTDTQYF

V gene: TRBV27
J gene: TRBJ2-1
clone size: NA
D gene: NA
CDR3 DNA: TGTGCCAGCAGTTGGAGCGGTTATTCCTACAATGAGCAGTTCTTC
CDR3 protein: CASSWSGYSYNEQFF

V gene: TRBV7-9
J gene: TRBJ2-3
clone size: NA
D gene: TRBD2
CDR3 DNA: TGTGCCAGCAGCCAACCGACTAGCGGGAGGGTCGATACGCAGTATTTT
CDR3 protein: CASSQPTSGRVDTQYF

V gene: TRBV28
J gene: TRBJ2-1
clone size: NA
D gene: NA
CDR3 DNA: TGTGCCAGCAGCCTATTCAGCGGGACAAGCTCCTACAATGAGCAGTTCTTC
CDR3 protein: CASSLFSGTSSYNEQFF

V gene: TRBV7-9
J gene: TRBJ1-3
clone size: NA
D gene: TRBD1
CDR3 DNA: TGTGCCAGCAGACCGACTGAGCAGGGGGCGCTGGGAAACACCATATATTTT
CDR3 protein: CASRPTEQGALGNTIYF

V gene: TRBV7-2
J gene: TRBJ1-2
clone size: once
D gene: TRBD1
CDR3 DNA: TGTGCCAGCAGCGAAGGACAGGGGGCGGACGGCTACACCTTC
CDR3 protein: CASSEGQGADGYTF

V gene: TRBV2
J gene: TRBJ2-3
clone size: NA
D gene: TRBD2
CDR3 DNA: TGTGCCAGCAGAGATACTAGCGGTCTAACAGATACGCAGTATTTT
CDR3 protein: CASRDTSGLTDTQYF

V gene: TRBV27
J gene: TRBJ2-7
clone size: NA
D gene: TRBD2
CDR3 DNA: TGTGCCAGCAGCCCCTCCCCGCGGGGGAGCTACGAGCAGTACTTC
CDR3 protein: CASSPSPRGSYEQYF

V gene: TRBV10-3
J gene: TRBJ2-7
clone size: NA
D gene: NA
CDR3 DNA: TGTGCCATCAGTGAATTGGGGGGGCAGCGAGAGCAGTACTTC
CDR3 protein: CAISELGGQREQYF

V gene: TRBV11-2
J gene: TRBJ2-5
clone size: NA
D gene: NA
CDR3 DNA: TGTGCCAGCGGCCCCCCTGCCGGGGGGCGAGAGACCCAGTACTTC
CDR3 protein: CASGPPAGGRETQYF

V gene: TRBV15
J gene: TRBJ2-5
clone size: NA
D gene: TRBD1
CDR3 DNA: TGTGCCACCAGGGGGGACAGGGCACAAGAGACCCAGTACTTC
CDR3 protein: CATRGDRAQETQYF

V gene: TRBV6-1
J gene: TRBJ2-7
clone size: few
D gene: TRBD1
CDR3 DNA: TGTGCCAGCAGCTCAGACAGGGGACCCTACGAGCAGTACTTC
CDR3 protein: CASSSDRGPYEQYF

V gene: TRBV19
J gene: TRBJ1-2
clone size: NA
D gene: TRBD1
CDR3 DNA: TGTGCCAGTACCGGACAGGGGGACCTTATTAACTATGGCTACACCTTC
CDR3 protein: CASTGQGDLINYGYTF

V gene: TRBV30
J gene: TRBJ2-7
clone size: once
D gene: TRBD1
CDR3 DNA: TGTGCCTGGAGTGAAGGGACAGGGACCTTCTACGAGCAGTACTTC
CDR3 protein: CAWSEGTGTFYEQYF

V gene: TRBV7-8
J gene: TRBJ2-1
clone size: NA
D gene: TRBD2
CDR3 DNA: TGTGCCAGCAGCAAAGCGGGAGTGGGTAATGAGCAGTTCTTC
CDR3 protein: CASSKAGVGNEQFF

V gene: TRBV19
J gene: TRBJ2-7
clone size: NA
D gene: NA
CDR3 DNA: TGTGCCAGTAGTCCGGGTCTCTACGAGCAGTACTTC
CDR3 protein: CASSPGLYEQYF

V gene: TRBV2
J gene: TRBJ2-1
clone size: NA
D gene: NA
CDR3 DNA: TGTGCCAGCAGTGCCGGGAATGAGCAGTTCTTC
CDR3 protein: CASSAGNEQFF

V gene: TRBV28
J gene: TRBJ2-7
clone size: NA
D gene: TRBD1
CDR3 DNA: TGTGCCAGCAGTTCGCTAGGACAGGGCCGCTCCTACGAGCAGTACTTC
CDR3 protein: CASSSLGQGRSYEQYF

V gene: TRBV5-1
J gene: TRBJ2-7
clone size: NA
D gene: NA
CDR3 DNA: TGCGCCAGCAGCTTGGGTCGGGAGCTCGAGCAGTACTTC
CDR3 protein: CASSLGRELEQYF

V gene: TRBV6-6
J gene: TRBJ1-5
clone size: NA
D gene: NA
CDR3 DNA: TGTGCCAGCACCGGCTGGGGAACGGGGAATCAGCCCCAGCATTTT
CDR3 protein: CASTGWGTGNQPQHF

V gene: TRBV19
J gene: TRBJ1-1
clone size: once
D gene: NA
CDR3 DNA: TGTGCCAGTAGTGTAACGTACTTGAACACTGAAGCTTTCTTT
CDR3 protein: CASSVTYLNTEAFF

V gene: TRBV29-1
J gene: TRBJ2-1
clone size: NA
D gene: NA
CDR3 DNA: TGCAGCGCCGAAAAGGGACAGATAGCGGGAAGCTCCTACAATGAGCAGTTCTTC
CDR3 protein: CSAEKGQIAGSSYNEQFF

V gene: TRBV9
J gene: TRBJ1-3
clone size: NA
D gene: TRBD1
CDR3 DNA: TGTGCCAGCAGCGGGGGGGGGACAGGGGTAAACACCATATATTTT
CDR3 protein: CASSGGGTGVNTIYF

V gene: TRBV27
J gene: TRBJ1-2
clone size: NA
D gene: NA
CDR3 DNA: TGTGCCAGCAGTGGTCGGAGGAGCTATGGCTACACCTTC
CDR3 protein: CASSGRRSYGYTF

V gene: TRBV19
J gene: TRBJ1-2
clone size: NA
D gene: NA
CDR3 DNA: TGTGCCAGTACTAGAGGATGCTACACCTTC
CDR3 protein: CASTRGCYTF

V gene: TRBV7-9
J gene: TRBJ2-7
clone size: NA
D gene: NA
CDR3 DNA: TGTGCCAGCAGCTCAGACGAGCAGTACTTC
CDR3 protein: CASSSDEQYF

V gene: TRBV6-5
J gene: TRBJ1-5
clone size: NA
D gene: TRBD1
CDR3 DNA: TGTGCCAGCAGCCGCACAGGGGGCAATCAGCCCCAGCATTTT
CDR3 protein: CASSRTGGNQPQHF

V gene: TRBV5-4
J gene: TRBJ2-3
clone size: NA
D gene: NA
CDR3 DNA: TGTGCCAGCAGTGTCCCCCCCCCGCGGGCGGATACGCAGTATTTT
CDR3 protein: CASSVPPPRADTQYF

V gene: TRBV5-6
J gene: TRBJ2-7
clone size: NA
D gene: TRBD2
CDR3 DNA: TGTGCCAGCAGCTGGGGGCTAGCGGGCCTCTCCTACGAGCAGTACTTC
CDR3 protein: CASSWGLAGLSYEQYF

V gene: TRBV19
J gene: TRBJ2-5
clone size: NA
D gene: TRBD1
CDR3 DNA: TGTGCCAGTAGTATGACAGGGGAAGGGATCGGAGAGACCCAGTACTTC
CDR3 protein: CASSMTGEGIGETQYF

V gene: TRBV18
J gene: TRBJ2-7
clone size: NA
D gene: NA
CDR3 DNA: TGTGCCAGCTCACCACTGGGGCCAAACGAGCAGTACTTC
CDR3 protein: CASSPLGPNEQYF

V gene: TRBV10-1
J gene: TRBJ2-5
clone size: NA
D gene: NA
CDR3 DNA: TGCGCCAGCAGCGATGGGGGCTCGGAAGAGACCCAGTACTTC
CDR3 protein: CASSDGGSEETQYF

V gene: TRBV29-1
J gene: TRBJ2-3
clone size: NA
D gene: TRBD2
CDR3 DNA: TGCAGCGCTACACGGGAGGGCCTGGGAGATACGCAGTATTTT
CDR3 protein: CSATREGLGDTQYF

V gene: TRBV15
J gene: TRBJ1-1
clone size: NA
D gene: NA
CDR3 DNA: TGTGCCACCAGCAGAAACAGAAACACTGAAGCTTTCTTT
CDR3 protein: CATSRNRNTEAFF

V gene: TRBV30
J gene: TRBJ1-6
clone size: NA
D gene: NA
CDR3 DNA: TGTGCCTGGACAACGAACCCGGGACTTTATAATTCACCCCTCCACTTT
CDR3 protein: CAWTTNPGLYNSPLHF

V gene: TRBV10-3
J gene: TRBJ2-1
clone size: NA
D gene: TRBD2
CDR3 DNA: TGTGCCTCCCGACTAGCGGGACTCTACAATGAGCAGTTCTTC
CDR3 protein: CASRLAGLYNEQFF

V gene: TRBV28
J gene: TRBJ1-5
clone size: NA
D gene: TRBD1
CDR3 DNA: TGTGCCAGCAGTTCCAGGGGGCTGGGAAATCAGCCCCAGCATTTT
CDR3 protein: CASSSRGLGNQPQHF